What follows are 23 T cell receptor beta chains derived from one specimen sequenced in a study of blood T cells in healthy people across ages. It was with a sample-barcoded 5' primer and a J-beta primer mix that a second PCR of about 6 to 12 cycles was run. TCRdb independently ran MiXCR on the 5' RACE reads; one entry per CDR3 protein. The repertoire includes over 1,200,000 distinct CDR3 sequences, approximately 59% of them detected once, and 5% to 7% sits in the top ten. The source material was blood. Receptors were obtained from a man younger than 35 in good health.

This CDR3 is CASSRLGGQLLPAGELFF. CDR3 nucleotide sequence: TGTGCCAGCAGCCGACTAGGCGGACAGCTGCTTCCGGCTGGGGAGCTGTTTTTT. The chain recombines TRBV5-5 with TRBJ2-2, with D perhaps matching TRBD1 or TRBD2 (6 bases each). The CDR3 extends over 18 amino acids. Trimming cost V 4 bases and J 8 bases, with 27 bases left between them. Per the germline V gene, CDR1 is SGHKS and CDR2 is YYEKEE (reference sequence).

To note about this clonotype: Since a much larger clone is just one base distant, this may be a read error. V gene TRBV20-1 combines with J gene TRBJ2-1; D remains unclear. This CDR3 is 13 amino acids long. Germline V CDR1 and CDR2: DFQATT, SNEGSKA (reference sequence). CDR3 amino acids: CSARRVSYNEQVF. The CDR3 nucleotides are TGCAGTGCTAGAAGGGTCTCCTACAATGAGCAGGTCTTC.

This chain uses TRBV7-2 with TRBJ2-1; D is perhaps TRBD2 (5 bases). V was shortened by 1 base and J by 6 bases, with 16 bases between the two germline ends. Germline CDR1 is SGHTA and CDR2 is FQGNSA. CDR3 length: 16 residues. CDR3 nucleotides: TGTGCCAGCAGCTTAGTGTGGGTAGATCGGGGCAATGAGCAGTTCTTC. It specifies CASSLVWVDRGNEQFF.

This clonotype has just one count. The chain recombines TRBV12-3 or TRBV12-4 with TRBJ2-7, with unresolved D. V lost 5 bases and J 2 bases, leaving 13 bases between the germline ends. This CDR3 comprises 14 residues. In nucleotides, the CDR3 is TGTGCCAGCAGTGCCTCAAGGAACGCCTACGAGCAGTACTTC. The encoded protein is CASSASRNAYEQYF.

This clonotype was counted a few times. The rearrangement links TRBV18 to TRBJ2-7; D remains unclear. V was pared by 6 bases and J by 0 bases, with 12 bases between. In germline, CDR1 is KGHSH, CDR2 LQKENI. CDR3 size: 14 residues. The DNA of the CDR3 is TGTGCCAGCTCGCCGAACGGTTTCTCCTACGAGCAGTACTTC. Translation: CASSPNGFSYEQYF.

CDR3 DNA: TGCGCCAGCAGCAAGTCAGATACGCAGTATTTT. Translating it yields CASSKSDTQYF. The genes are TRBV4-3 and TRBJ2-3; D call uncertain. Per the germline V gene, CDR1 is LGHNA and CDR2 is YSLEER. The length of the CDR3 is 11 residues. V was cut by 5 bases and J by 4 bases, with 4 bases left in between.

The CDR3 DNA reads TGTGCCAGCAGTTTATCGACGGACGGGGAGCTGTTTTTT. Encoded protein: CASSLSTDGELFF. This rearrangement joins TRBV27 to TRBJ2-2; D is unresolved. Looked up from germline, CDR1 is MNHEY and CDR2 is SMNVEV (reference sequence). The CDR3 is 13 residues long. Trimming took 0 bases from V and 7 from J, leaving 6 bases between them.

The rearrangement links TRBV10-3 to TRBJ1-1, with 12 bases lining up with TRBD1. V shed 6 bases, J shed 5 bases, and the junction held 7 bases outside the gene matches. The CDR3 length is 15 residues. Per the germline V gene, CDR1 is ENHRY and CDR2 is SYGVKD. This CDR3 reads CAIRGQGARGTEAFF. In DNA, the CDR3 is TGTGCCATCAGGGGACAGGGGGCGCGAGGTACTGAAGCTTTCTTT.

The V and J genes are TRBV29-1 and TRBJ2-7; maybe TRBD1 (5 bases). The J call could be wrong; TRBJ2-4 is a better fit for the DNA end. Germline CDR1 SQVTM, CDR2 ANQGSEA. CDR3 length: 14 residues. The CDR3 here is CSVADSRYKNIQYF. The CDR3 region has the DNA TGCAGCGTCGCCGACAGCAGGTACAAAAACATTCAGTACTTC.

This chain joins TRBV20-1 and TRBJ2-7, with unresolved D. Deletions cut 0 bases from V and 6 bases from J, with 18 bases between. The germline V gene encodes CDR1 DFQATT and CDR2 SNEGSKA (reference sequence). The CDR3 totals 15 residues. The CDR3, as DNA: TGCAGTGCTAGAGATTTGTCCTCGGTTACCCCCGAGCAGTACTTC. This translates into CSARDLSSVTPEQYF.

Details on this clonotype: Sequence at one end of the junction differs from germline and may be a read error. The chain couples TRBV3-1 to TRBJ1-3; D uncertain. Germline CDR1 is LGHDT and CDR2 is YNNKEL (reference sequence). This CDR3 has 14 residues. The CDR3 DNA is TGTGCCACCCAGGCCCGGAGCTCTGGAAACGCCATATATTTT. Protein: CATQARSSGNAIYF.

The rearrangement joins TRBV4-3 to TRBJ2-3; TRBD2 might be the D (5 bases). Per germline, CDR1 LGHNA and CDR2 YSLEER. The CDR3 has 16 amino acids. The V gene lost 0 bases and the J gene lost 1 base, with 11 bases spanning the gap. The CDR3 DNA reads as TGCGCCAGCAGCCAAGACTCTAGCTATCGCACAGATACGCAGTATTTT. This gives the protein CASSQDSSYRTDTQYF.

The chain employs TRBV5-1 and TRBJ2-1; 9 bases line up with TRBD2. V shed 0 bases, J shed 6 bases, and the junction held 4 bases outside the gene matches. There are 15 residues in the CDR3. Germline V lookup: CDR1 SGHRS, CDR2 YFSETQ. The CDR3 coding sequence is TGCGCCAGCAGCTTGGACGCGGGGGGGTTCAATGAGCAGTTCTTC. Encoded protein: CASSLDAGGFNEQFF. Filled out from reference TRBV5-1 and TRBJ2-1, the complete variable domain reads KAGVTQTPRYLIKTRGQQVTLSCSPISGHRSVSWYQQTPGQGLQFLFEYFSETQRNKGNFPGRFSGRQFSNSRSEMNVSTLELGDSALYLCASSLDAGGFNEQFFGPGTRLTVL.

The CDR3 DNA sequence: TGTGCCAGCAGTGAAGACACAGGGTTGGGAGGCTACACCTTC. It codes for CASSEDTGLGGYTF. The rearrangement uses TRBV25-1 and TRBJ1-2, with TRBD1 as a possible D gene (6 bases). Germline V gene lookup returns CDR1 MGHDK and CDR2 SYGVNS. Trimming took off 2 bases at V and 8 bases at J, with 15 bases between the two ends. This CDR3 spans 14 amino acids.

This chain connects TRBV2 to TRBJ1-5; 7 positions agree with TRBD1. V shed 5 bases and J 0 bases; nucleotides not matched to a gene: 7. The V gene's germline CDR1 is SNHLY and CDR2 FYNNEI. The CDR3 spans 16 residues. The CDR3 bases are TGTGCCAGCAGTTCTGGGACAGCTAATAGCAATCAGCCCCAGCATTTT. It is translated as CASSSGTANSNQPQHF.

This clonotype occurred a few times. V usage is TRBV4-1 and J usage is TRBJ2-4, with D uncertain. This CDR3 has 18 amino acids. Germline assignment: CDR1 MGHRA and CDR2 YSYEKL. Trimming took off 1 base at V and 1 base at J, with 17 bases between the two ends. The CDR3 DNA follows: TGCGCCAGCAGCCAAGGGGCTGTTCCGCTTAGGGCCAAAAACATTCAGTACTTC. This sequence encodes CASSQGAVPLRAKNIQYF.

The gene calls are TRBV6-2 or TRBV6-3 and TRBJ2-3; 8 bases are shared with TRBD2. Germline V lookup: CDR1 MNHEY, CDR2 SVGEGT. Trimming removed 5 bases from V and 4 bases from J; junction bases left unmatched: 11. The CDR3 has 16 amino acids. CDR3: CASSNDGTSYADTQYF. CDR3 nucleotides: TGTGCCAGCAGTAACGACGGGACTAGTTATGCAGATACGCAGTATTTT.

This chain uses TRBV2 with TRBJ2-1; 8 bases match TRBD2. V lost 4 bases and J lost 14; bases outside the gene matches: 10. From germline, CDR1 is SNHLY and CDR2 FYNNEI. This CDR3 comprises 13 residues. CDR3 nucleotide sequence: TGTGCCAGCAGTGTGGACTATCGGGGGGGTGAGTTCTTC. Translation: CASSVDYRGGEFF.

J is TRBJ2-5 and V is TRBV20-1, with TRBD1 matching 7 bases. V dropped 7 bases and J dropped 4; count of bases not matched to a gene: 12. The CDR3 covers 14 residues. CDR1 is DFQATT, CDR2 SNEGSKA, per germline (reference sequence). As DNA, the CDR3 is TGCAGTGTTGTCGGCCCCCCAGGGGGAGAGACCCAGTACTTC. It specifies CSVVGPPGGETQYF.

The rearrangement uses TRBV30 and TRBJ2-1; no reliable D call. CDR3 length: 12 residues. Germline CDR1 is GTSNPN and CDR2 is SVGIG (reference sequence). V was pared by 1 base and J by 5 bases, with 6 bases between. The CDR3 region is CAWSDLDNEQFF. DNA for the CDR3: TGTGCCTGGAGTGACCTCGACAATGAGCAGTTCTTC.

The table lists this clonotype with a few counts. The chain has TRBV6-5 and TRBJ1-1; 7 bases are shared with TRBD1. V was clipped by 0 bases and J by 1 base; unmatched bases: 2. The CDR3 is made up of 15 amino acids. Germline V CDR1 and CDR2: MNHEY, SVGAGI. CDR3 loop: CASSYSGQTNTEAFF. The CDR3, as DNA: TGTGCCAGCAGTTACTCGGGACAGACGAACACTGAAGCTTTCTTT.

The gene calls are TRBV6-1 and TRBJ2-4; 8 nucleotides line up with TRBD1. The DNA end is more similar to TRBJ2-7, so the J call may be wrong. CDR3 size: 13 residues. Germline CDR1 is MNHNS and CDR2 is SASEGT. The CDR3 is CATDGQGVYEQYF. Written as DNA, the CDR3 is TGTGCCACGGACGGACAGGGCGTCTACGAGCAGTACTTC.

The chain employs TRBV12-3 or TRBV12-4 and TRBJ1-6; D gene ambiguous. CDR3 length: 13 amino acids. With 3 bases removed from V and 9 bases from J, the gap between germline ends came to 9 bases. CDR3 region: CASSLVTSSPLHF. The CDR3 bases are TGTGCCAGCAGTTTGGTGACAAGTTCACCCCTCCACTTT.